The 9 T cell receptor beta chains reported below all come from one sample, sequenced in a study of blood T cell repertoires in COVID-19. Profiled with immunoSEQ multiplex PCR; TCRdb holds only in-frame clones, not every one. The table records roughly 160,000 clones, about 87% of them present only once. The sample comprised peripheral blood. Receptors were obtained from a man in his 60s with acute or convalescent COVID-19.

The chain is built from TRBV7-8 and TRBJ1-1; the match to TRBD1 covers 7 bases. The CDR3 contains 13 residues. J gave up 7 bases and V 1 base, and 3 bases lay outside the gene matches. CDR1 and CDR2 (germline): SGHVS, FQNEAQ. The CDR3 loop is CASSLGQGLEAFF. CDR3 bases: TGTGCCAGCAGCTTAGGACAGGGCCTTGAAGCTTTCTTT.

The CDR3 loop is CASSPSSRVNTEAFF. The CDR3 DNA is TGTGCCAGCAGCCCAAGTTCGAGAGTGAACACTGAAGCTTTCTTT. The chain has TRBV9 and TRBJ1-1; D not certain. Germline V gives CDR1 SGDLS, CDR2 YYNGEE. The V end lost 4 bases, the J end lost 0 bases, and 13 bases lay between the germline ends. The CDR3 is 15 amino acids.

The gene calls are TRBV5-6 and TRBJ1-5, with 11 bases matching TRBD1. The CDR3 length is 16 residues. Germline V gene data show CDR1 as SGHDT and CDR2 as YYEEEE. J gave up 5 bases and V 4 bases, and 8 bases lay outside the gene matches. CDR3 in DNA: TGTGCCAGCAGCGGAAGGGACAGGGGGTATCATCAGCCCCAGCATTTT. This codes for CASSGRDRGYHQPQHF.

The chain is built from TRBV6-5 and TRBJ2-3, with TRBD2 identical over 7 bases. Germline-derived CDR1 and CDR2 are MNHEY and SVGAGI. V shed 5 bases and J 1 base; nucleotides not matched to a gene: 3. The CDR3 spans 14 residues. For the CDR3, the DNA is TGTGCCAGCAGTCGACTAGCCGGCACAGATACGCAGTATTTT. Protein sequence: CASSRLAGTDTQYF.

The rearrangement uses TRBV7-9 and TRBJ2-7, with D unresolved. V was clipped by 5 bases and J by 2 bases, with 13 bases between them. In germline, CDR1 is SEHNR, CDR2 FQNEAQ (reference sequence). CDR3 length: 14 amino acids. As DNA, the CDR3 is TGTGCCAGCAGCCATCTGGGCGTTGCCTACGAGCAGTACTTC. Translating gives CASSHLGVAYEQYF.

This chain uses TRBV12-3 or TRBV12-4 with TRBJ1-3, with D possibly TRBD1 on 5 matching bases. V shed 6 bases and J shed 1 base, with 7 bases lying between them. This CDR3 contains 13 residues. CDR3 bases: TGTGCCAGCAGCTCAGGGTCTGGAAACACCATATATTTT. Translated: CASSSGSGNTIYF.

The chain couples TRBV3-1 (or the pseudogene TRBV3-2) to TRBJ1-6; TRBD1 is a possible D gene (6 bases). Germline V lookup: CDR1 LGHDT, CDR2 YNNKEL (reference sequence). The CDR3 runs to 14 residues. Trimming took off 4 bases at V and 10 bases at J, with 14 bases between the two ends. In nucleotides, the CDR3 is TGTGCCAGCAGCCGGGACACCTCGGGATCACCCCTCCACTTT. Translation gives CASSRDTSGSPLHF.

The CDR3 DNA sequence: TGTGCCAGCAGAACCGACAGTACGCAAGAGACCCAGTACTTC. The encoded protein is CASRTDSTQETQYF. The gene calls are TRBV25-1 and TRBJ2-5, with D perhaps matching TRBD1 (5 bases). Germline V gene data show CDR1 as MGHDK and CDR2 as SYGVNS. V lost 6 bases and J lost 2, with 13 bases in between. The CDR3 spans 14 residues.

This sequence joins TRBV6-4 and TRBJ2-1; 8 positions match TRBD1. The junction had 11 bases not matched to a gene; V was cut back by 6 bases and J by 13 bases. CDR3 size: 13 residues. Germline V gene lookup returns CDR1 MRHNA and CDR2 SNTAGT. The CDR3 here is CASSRDRNNRQFF. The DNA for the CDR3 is TGTGCCAGCAGCCGGGACAGGAATAATAGACAGTTCTTC.